The 4 T cell receptor beta chains below come from one sample, sequenced in a study of T-cell reconstitution after alpha-beta-depleted transplantation in children. Construction of the TCRbeta library involved unique molecular identifiers. MiXCR, run by TCRdb on the PCR reads, gives a single entry per CDR3 protein. The top ten clones hold over 5.5% of a sample with about 460,000 distinct CDR3 sequences, around an eighth of them seen once. Sequenced here: PBMCs from the stem cell graft donor, sampled from the stem cell graft. Receptor source: a human donor who donated a stem cell graft to a child with combined immunodeficiency.

The genes are TRBV19 and TRBJ1-1; D gene uncertain. CDR1 and CDR2 from the germline V gene are LNHDA and SQIVND (reference sequence). Trimming pared 8 bases from V and 6 bases from J, leaving 16 bases between. The length of the CDR3 is 13 residues. This CDR3 is CASEPRGAPEAFF. The CDR3 nucleotides are TGTGCCAGTGAGCCTCGGGGAGCCCCTGAAGCTTTCTTT.

V is TRBV7-2 and J is TRBJ1-1; D is possibly TRBD1 (6 bases). The CDR3 loop spans 16 amino acids. Germline values: CDR1 SGHTA, CDR2 FQGNSA. Trimming took 2 bases from V and 0 from J, leaving 13 bases between them. The CDR3: CASSLYPGAMNTEAFF. The CDR3 coding sequence is TGTGCCAGCAGCTTATATCCAGGGGCAATGAACACTGAAGCTTTCTTT.

This clonotype was counted between two and nine times. V gene TRBV6-1 combines with J gene TRBJ2-1; 7 bases are a match to TRBD2. Germline V gene sequence: CDR1 MNHNS, CDR2 SASEGT. This CDR3 comprises 15 residues. The ends lost 9 bases at V and 5 bases at J; junction bases unmatched: 13. DNA of the CDR3: TGTGCCAGTCGGGTAAGACGGGAGGCCCACAATGAGCAGTTCTTC. Its protein is CASRVRREAHNEQFF.

This clonotype occurred a few times. The chain employs TRBV12-3 or TRBV12-4 and TRBJ2-7; TRBD1 agrees at 7 bases. The CDR3 length is 13 residues. Trimming at V came to 6 bases and at J to 3 bases, leaving 5 bases not matched to a gene. The CDR3 region is CASRPRDSYEQYF. CDR3 nucleotide sequence: TGTGCCAGCAGACCTCGGGACAGCTACGAGCAGTACTTC.